Below, 8 T cell receptor beta chains from the same sample are listed, as sequenced in a study of circulating CD8 cells and anti-PD-1 response in melanoma. Sorting of live CD3+CD8+TCRalphabeta+ cells by PD-1 and/or TIGIT gave four subsets. Each library started from roughly 16 ng of total RNA using the QIAseq Immune Repertoire TCR panel. TCRdb reprocessed the reads via MiXCR and lists one record per CDR3 protein. Found here are under 800 distinct CDR3 sequences, around 6.6% of them singletons; the top ten hold 13%. Here the sequenced sample was CD8+ T cells from PBMCs, taken at baseline or after one month of anti-PD-1 therapy (not recorded which). These receptors all stem from a human donor with melanoma.

By share, this clonotype counts as large. The J gene is TRBJ2-3, the V gene TRBV21-1. TRBV21-1 corresponds to a pseudogene. The CDR3 contains 15 residues. DNA for the CDR3: TGTGCCAGCAGCATACCTTCCTTTAGCACAGATACGCAGTATTTT. Encoded protein: CASSIPSFSTDTQYF.

This clonotype is categorized as medium-sized (0.01 to 0.1%). This chain connects TRBV9 to TRBJ2-3; no clear D. Germline loops: CDR1 SGDLS, CDR2 YYNGEE. V dropped 3 bases and J dropped 3 bases, with 5 bases sitting between them. This CDR3 has 12 amino acids. This chain's CDR3 is CASSGLTDTQYF. The CDR3 coding sequence is TGTGCCAGCAGCGGGTTGACAGATACGCAGTATTTT.

This clonotype is deemed medium-sized. The V call is TRBV19, the J call TRBJ2-1; maybe TRBD2 (5 bases). This CDR3 is built from 12 residues. V shed 3 bases and J shed 7 bases, with 7 bases lying between them. Germline V gene data show CDR1 as LNHDA and CDR2 as SQIVND (reference sequence). Here the CDR3 reads CASSIGGNEQFF. The CDR3 nucleotides are TGTGCCAGTAGTATCGGAGGAAATGAGCAGTTCTTC.

Within the sample, this clonotype is medium-sized. CDR3 DNA sequence: TGTGCCAGCAGCTTAGACAGCACAGATACGCAGTATTTT. It is translated as CASSLDSTDTQYF. The chain has TRBV11-2 and TRBJ2-3; no clear D. This CDR3 region has 13 residues. CDR1 SGHAT and CDR2 FQNNGV come from the germline V gene. With 0 bases removed from V and 0 bases from J, the gap between germline ends came to 1 base.

About this clonotype itself: Possible read error: a much larger clone is one base away. In DNA form, the CDR3 reads TGTGCCAGTAGTATTGGGACAGTCTACGAGCGGTACTTC. This encodes CASSIGTVYERYF. The J gene is TRBJ2-7, the V gene TRBV19; 7 bases line up with TRBD1. This CDR3 has 13 residues. Germline-derived CDR1 and CDR2 are LNHDA and SQIVND (reference sequence).

This clonotype has a handful of counts. The V call is TRBV29-1, the J call TRBJ2-1; 10 bases line up with TRBD2. J lost 8 bases, V lost 6 bases, and 10 bases had no gene match. The germline CDR1 and CDR2 sequences are SQVTM and ANQGSEA. CDR3 length equals 14 residues. The CDR3 nucleotides read TGCAGCGTGGTGGCTAGCGGGAGCGTTGATGAGCAGTTCTTC. Amino acid sequence: CSVVASGSVDEQFF.

Relative to its sample, this clonotype is large. J is TRBJ1-1 and V is TRBV18; D not resolved. This CDR3 spans 16 amino acids. V was pared by 2 bases and J by 0 bases, with 13 bases between. The germline V gene has CDR1 KGHSH and CDR2 LQKENI. DNA for the CDR3: TGTGCCAGCTCACCAAAGGGAATCGGCATGAACACTGAAGCTTTCTTT. The encoded protein is CASSPKGIGMNTEAFF.

This clonotype is termed large. The rearrangement uses TRBV27 and TRBJ2-7; D is unresolved. Germline CDR1 and CDR2: MNHEY and SMNVEV (reference sequence). CDR3 length equals 13 residues. Trimming took off 2 bases at V and 4 bases at J, with 9 bases between the two ends. DNA for the CDR3: TGTGCCAGCAGTTTAAGTGAGTTTTACGAGCAGTACTTC. Translation gives CASSLSEFYEQYF.